The 29 T cell receptor beta chains below were found in one sample sequenced in a study of T cell responses to AZD1222 COVID-19 vaccine. Sequencing was performed with immunoSEQ multiplex PCR; in TCRdb, only in-frame clones are kept and a portion is missing. The sample consists of 95,000 to 150,000 clones, around 94% of them appearing once. The sample in question was peripheral blood, obtained on day 0 of AZD1222 vaccination. All receptors derive from an adult in good health.

The chain links TRBV11-3 to TRBJ2-1; D unresolved. Trimming stripped 5 bases from V and 0 bases from J, with 8 bases between. The CDR3 consists of 14 residues. CDR1 is SGHNT, CDR2 YENEEA, per germline. CDR3 amino acids: CASSPVNSYNEQFF. The CDR3 DNA reads as TGTGCCAGCAGCCCCGTAAACTCCTACAATGAGCAGTTCTTC.

The chain combines TRBV11-3 with TRBJ2-1; D remains ambiguous. Deletions cut 2 bases from V and 8 bases from J, with 10 bases between. From germline, CDR1 is SGHNT and CDR2 YENEEA. This CDR3 contains 13 residues. CDR3 loop: CASSLMNGDEQFF. The DNA of the CDR3 is TGTGCCAGCAGCTTAATGAATGGGGATGAGCAGTTCTTC.

This chain connects TRBV2 to TRBJ1-6; D might be TRBD1 (6 bases). V lost 8 bases to trimming and J lost 0 bases, with 23 bases between them. The length of the CDR3 is 19 residues. Germline CDR1 and CDR2: SNHLY and FYNNEI. For the CDR3, the DNA is TGTGCCAGCGGCCAACCATCGGGGGGCATCACCTCCTATAATTCACCCCTCCACTTT. It translates to CASGQPSGGITSYNSPLHF.

The rearrangement joins TRBV5-1 to TRBJ2-4; no reliable D call. Trimming took off 1 base at V and 3 bases at J, with 11 bases between the two ends. This CDR3 comprises 15 residues. The germline V gene has CDR1 SGHRS and CDR2 YFSETQ. Written as DNA, the CDR3 is TGCGCCAGCAGCTTGACCGGGTTGGACAAAAACATTCAGTACTTC. The encoded protein is CASSLTGLDKNIQYF. Full variable domain (rest looked up from reference TRBV5-1 and TRBJ2-4): KAGVTQTPRYLIKTRGQQVTLSCSPISGHRSVSWYQQTPGQGLQFLFEYFSETQRNKGNFPGRFSGRQFSNSRSEMNVSTLELGDSALYLCASSLTGLDKNIQYFGAGTRLSVL.

The CDR3 here is CASSPPQGAGYGYTF. CDR3 bases: TGTGCCAGCTCACCACCCCAGGGGGCAGGGTATGGCTACACCTTC. This rearrangement joins TRBV18 to TRBJ1-2; 8 bases agree with TRBD1. Trimming removed 0 bases from V and 5 bases from J; junction bases left unmatched: 5. This CDR3 contains 15 residues. In germline, CDR1 is KGHSH, CDR2 LQKENI.

The chain recombines TRBV11-3 with TRBJ2-2; 9 positions agree with TRBD2. Trimming took 1 base from V and 5 from J; bases not matched to a gene: 2. CDR1 and CDR2 (germline): SGHNT, YENEEA. CDR3 length equals 15 residues. Here the CDR3 reads CASSLVAGATGELFF. As DNA, the CDR3 is TGTGCCAGCAGCTTAGTAGCGGGGGCTACCGGGGAGCTGTTTTTT.

The chain has TRBV20-1 and TRBJ2-2; unclear D gene. The CDR3 consists of 11 residues. The V gene's germline CDR1 is DFQATT and CDR2 SNEGSKA (reference sequence). V was shortened by 1 base and J by 4 bases, with 1 base between the two germline ends. CDR3 coding DNA: TGCAGTGCTAGAGGCACCGGGGAGCTGTTTTTT. This encodes CSARGTGELFF.

The chain uses TRBV3-1 (or the pseudogene TRBV3-2) and TRBJ2-1; D gene uncertain. Trimming took off 4 bases at V and 10 bases at J, with 14 bases between the two ends. The CDR3 spans 13 residues. From germline, CDR1 is LGHDT and CDR2 YNNKEL (reference sequence). DNA of the CDR3: TGTGCCAGCAGCCCGTGGTTGGGAACAGAGCAGTTCTTC. Translated: CASSPWLGTEQFF.

The rearrangement links TRBV30 to TRBJ2-6; 11 nucleotides agree with TRBD2. The CDR3 has 16 residues. The V segment lost 5 bases and the J segment 1 base; nucleotides outside the gene matches: 4. CDR1 and CDR2 (germline): GTSNPN, SVGIG (reference sequence). The CDR3 sequence: CAWALAGVSGANVLTF. The CDR3 DNA follows: TGTGCCTGGGCACTAGCGGGGGTATCTGGGGCCAACGTCCTGACTTTC.

This chain joins TRBV15 and TRBJ1-5; the D is unclear. Germline V gene sequence: CDR1 LNHNV, CDR2 YYDKDF (reference sequence). This CDR3 has 15 residues. Trimming left V 0 bases short and J 6 bases short, with 12 bases between. The CDR3 DNA sequence: TGTGCCACCAGCAGAGATAGGTTGTCTGGTCAGCCCCAGCATTTT. Its translation is CATSRDRLSGQPQHF.

The V and J genes are TRBV5-1 and TRBJ2-2; D possibly corresponds to TRBD1 (7 bases). Looked up from germline, CDR1 is SGHRS and CDR2 is YFSETQ. Trimming stripped 7 bases from V and 6 bases from J, with 13 bases between. CDR3 size: 13 residues. CDR3 coding DNA: TGCGCCAGCCTCGACAGGGAGGCCGGGGAGCTGTTTTTT. Its translation is CASLDREAGELFF. Looking up the rest from reference TRBV5-1 and TRBJ2-2 gives the full variable domain: KAGVTQTPRYLIKTRGQQVTLSCSPISGHRSVSWYQQTPGQGLQFLFEYFSETQRNKGNFPGRFSGRQFSNSRSEMNVSTLELGDSALYLCASLDREAGELFFGEGSRLTVL.

This clone appeared a single time. This chain links TRBV11-3 with TRBJ2-1; the D gene is possibly TRBD1 (5 bases). Per the germline V gene, CDR1 is SGHNT and CDR2 is YENEEA. The CDR3 is made up of 17 amino acids. V lost 5 bases and J 7 bases, leaving 24 bases between the germline ends. CDR3 coding DNA: TGTGCCAGCAGCCGTCACTGGGGCAGGTCCGATTTGAATGAGCAGTTCTTC. It encodes CASSRHWGRSDLNEQFF.

The chain couples TRBV3-1 (or the pseudogene TRBV3-2) to TRBJ1-5, with D maybe TRBD1 (5 bases). Germline CDR1 and CDR2: LGHDT and YNNKEL (reference sequence). The CDR3 runs to 16 residues. The V gene lost 0 bases and the J gene lost 10 bases, with 19 bases spanning the gap. In nucleotides, the CDR3 is TGTGCCAGCAGCCAAGATTTCTCCGGGGCCTCTCCCCCCCAGCATTTT. It encodes CASSQDFSGASPPQHF.

The V and J genes are TRBV7-2 and TRBJ2-2; TRBD1 matches 8 bases. Germline CDR1 SGHTA, CDR2 FQGNSA. The J segment lost 6 bases and the V segment lost 6 bases, leaving 9 bases of the junction unmatched. CDR3 size: 15 residues. DNA for the CDR3: TGTGCCAGCAGTCCTGGACAGGGATGGGCCGGGGAGCTGTTTTTT. Amino acid sequence: CASSPGQGWAGELFF.

The rearrangement joins TRBV3-1 (or the pseudogene TRBV3-2) to TRBJ1-3, with TRBD1 identical over 7 bases. CDR3 length equals 15 residues. Germline CDR1 and CDR2: LGHDT and YNNKEL (reference sequence). Germline trimming cut 2 bases from V and 3 bases from J; bases unmatched to any gene: 4. CDR3 sequence (DNA): TGTGCCAGCAGCCAACCCAGGGGGGGTGGAAACACCATATATTTT. Translation: CASSQPRGGGNTIYF.

V gene TRBV30 combines with J gene TRBJ1-6; D is perhaps TRBD1 (6 bases). Deletions cut 2 bases from V and 9 bases from J, with 14 bases between. The CDR3 length is 14 residues. CDR1 is GTSNPN and CDR2 is SVGIG in the germline V gene (reference sequence). As DNA, the CDR3 is TGTGCCTGGAGTTGGCAGGGGAGCGGTTCACCCCTCCACTTT. Its translation: CAWSWQGSGSPLHF.

The rearrangement links TRBV6-5 to TRBJ1-1, with D unclear. Germline CDR1 and CDR2: MNHEY and SVGAGI. The length of the CDR3 is 15 residues. V was shortened by 8 bases and J by 2 bases, with 18 bases between the two germline ends. CDR3 DNA: TGTGCCAGCCCGAGACGGGAGGGTAGAAACACTGAAGCTTTCTTT. Translating it yields CASPRREGRNTEAFF.

The chain combines TRBV19 with TRBJ1-1; 9 bases agree with TRBD1. Germline V gives CDR1 LNHDA, CDR2 SQIVND (reference sequence). The CDR3 is 13 residues long. Trimming at V came to 10 bases and at J to 5 bases, leaving 8 bases not matched to a gene. Here the CDR3 DNA reads TGTGCCACACAGGGGGCAGGGATGACTGAAGCTTTCTTT. Translation gives CATQGAGMTEAFF.

The chain uses TRBV27 and TRBJ1-3; TRBD1 is a possible D gene (6 bases). V gave up 5 bases and J gave up 0 bases, with 14 bases separating them. The CDR3 is 16 residues long. CDR1 and CDR2 from the germline V gene are MNHEY and SMNVEV (reference sequence). The CDR3 bases are TGTGCCAGCAGTCCCGGGACACCTCTCTCTGGAAACACCATATATTTT. Residues: CASSPGTPLSGNTIYF.

The sample holds one count of this clone. This chain connects TRBV12-3 or TRBV12-4 to TRBJ1-2; possibly TRBD1 for D (6 bases). The CDR3 spans 13 residues. The V end lost 5 bases, the J end lost 8 bases, and 15 bases lay between the germline ends. In DNA form, the CDR3 reads TGTGCCAGCAGTCCCGAGGGGGTAGGGGGCTACACCTTC. Translating it yields CASSPEGVGGYTF.

The V gene is TRBV9, the J gene TRBJ1-5; TRBD1 matches at 7 bases. V gave up 5 bases and J gave up 2 bases; unmatched junction bases: 4. This CDR3 contains 14 residues. Germline assignment: CDR1 SGDLS and CDR2 YYNGEE. CDR3 DNA: TGTGCCAGCAGTAAGGGGGCCGGCAATCAGCCCCAGCATTTT. Amino acids: CASSKGAGNQPQHF.

This sequence joins TRBV5-1 and TRBJ2-7; TRBD1 might be the D (6 bases). This CDR3 comprises 12 residues. Germline V lookup: CDR1 SGHRS, CDR2 YFSETQ. V lost 1 base and J 4 bases, leaving 6 bases between the germline ends. The CDR3 region is CASSLTGYEQYF. CDR3 DNA sequence: TGCGCCAGCAGCTTGACAGGGTACGAGCAGTACTTC.

On this clone itself: Compared with germline, one end of the junction differs, possibly owing to a read error. In DNA form, the CDR3 reads TGCGCCAGCAGCCCTAGGACGGTACCCTCCTACGAGCAGTGCTTC. Encoded protein: CASSPRTVPSYEQCF. The chain joins TRBV5-1 to TRBJ2-7; D is unclear. The germline CDR1 and CDR2 sequences are SGHRS and YFSETQ. This CDR3 contains 15 residues.

The chain has TRBV9 and TRBJ2-1, with TRBD1 matching 10 bases. The CDR3 extends over 15 amino acids. Germline CDR1 is SGDLS and CDR2 is YYNGEE. After removal of 4 bases from V and 8 bases from J, the junction contained 9 bases not matched to a gene. CDR3 in amino acids: CASSPTTGGFDEQFF. The DNA of the CDR3 is TGTGCCAGCAGCCCGACGACAGGGGGCTTCGATGAGCAGTTCTTC.

V gene TRBV30 combines with J gene TRBJ1-2, with D hard to call. Germline CDR1 reads GTSNPN; CDR2 reads SVGIG (reference sequence). The CDR3 covers 12 residues. V was shortened by 3 bases and J by 5 bases, with 10 bases between the two germline ends. The CDR3: CAWSPGSYGYTF. The CDR3 DNA sequence: TGTGCCTGGAGCCCGGGTTCATATGGCTACACCTTC.

A single count supports this clone. This sample also contains other DNA sequences that code for the same CDR3. J is TRBJ1-1 and V is TRBV12-3 or TRBV12-4; D ambiguous. The ends were cut back, 0 bases at V and 5 bases at J, with 7 bases in the middle. The CDR3 is made up of 13 amino acids. CDR3 coding DNA: TGTGCCAGCAGTTTAGCCAGGAATACTGAAGCTTTCTTT. As protein: CASSLARNTEAFF.

The chain carries TRBV2 and TRBJ2-2; TRBD2 is a possible D gene (5 bases). CDR1 SNHLY and CDR2 FYNNEI come from the germline V gene. V lost 6 bases and J 4 bases, leaving 9 bases between the germline ends. The CDR3 spans 13 residues. The CDR3 loop reads CASRGGPTGELFF. The DNA of the CDR3 is TGTGCCAGCAGAGGCGGGCCCACCGGGGAGCTGTTTTTT.

In this sample, this clone turned up once. The rearrangement uses TRBV5-6 and TRBJ2-7, with TRBD1 matching 9 bases. The germline CDR1 and CDR2 sequences are SGHDT and YYEEEE. CDR3 length: 15 residues. Losses at the gene ends were 0 bases for V and 7 bases for J; bases not matched to a gene: 8. The CDR3 DNA follows: TGTGCCAGCAGCTTGGCCACAGGGGGCGCGGGGGAGCAGTACGTC. The encoded protein is CASSLATGGAGEQYV.

The chain uses TRBV5-1 and TRBJ2-1; TRBD1 is a possible D gene (5 bases). Trimming removed 0 bases from V and 8 bases from J, with 15 bases in between. Germline V gene lookup returns CDR1 SGHRS and CDR2 YFSETQ. The CDR3 runs 15 residues. The CDR3 is CASSLAGPAWDEQFF. As DNA, the CDR3 is TGCGCCAGCAGCTTGGCAGGGCCAGCATGGGATGAGCAGTTCTTC.